These 30 T cell receptor beta chains were sequenced from one sample in a study of post-analysis software for immune sequencing data. Carried by the TCR beta cDNA libraries were unique molecular identifiers. TCRdb processed the PCR reads anew with MiXCR; each CDR3 protein has one entry. In the table there are 400,000 to 500,000 distinct CDR3 sequences, over 30% of which are singletons. Study results and caveats: With TRBV5-6, TRBV5-1 and TRBV20-1 included, a handful of TRBV segments were more frequent in patients than in controls.

What these receptors recognize is not known. Sequencing was done on a sample of blood. These receptors originate from a girl aged 2 to 10 with multiple sclerosis.

The chain uses TRBV6-5 and TRBJ2-3, with 8 bases matching TRBD1. The CDR3 has 15 residues. After removal of 3 bases from V and 7 bases from J, the junction contained 9 bases not matched to a gene. Per germline, CDR1 MNHEY and CDR2 SVGAGI. Here the CDR3 reads CASSYGQGDRNTQYF. The CDR3 DNA sequence: TGTGCCAGCAGTTATGGGCAGGGGGACAGGAATACGCAGTATTTT.

The chain combines TRBV11-2 with TRBJ2-1, with 8 bases fitting TRBD2. The V gene end was trimmed by 5 bases and the J gene end by 3 bases; junction bases not matched to a gene: 9. CDR1 and CDR2 from the germline V gene are SGHAT and FQNNGV. This CDR3 region has 16 residues. CDR3 loop: CASSRVAGKGYNEQFF. Here the CDR3 DNA reads TGTGCCAGCAGCCGCGTAGCGGGAAAAGGCTACAATGAGCAGTTCTTC. Using reference TRBV11-2 and TRBJ2-1 for the parts outside the CDR3, the full variable domain is EAGVAQSPRYKIIEKRQSVAFWCNPISGHATLYWYQQILGQGPKLLIQFQNNGVVDDSQLPKDRFSAERLKGVDSTLKIQPAKLEDSAVYLCASSRVAGKGYNEQFFGPGTRLTVL.

The rearrangement uses TRBV3-1 and TRBJ1-2; tentative D call: TRBD1 (5 bases). The CDR3 length is 15 residues. Per germline, CDR1 LGHDT and CDR2 YNNKEL (reference sequence). V was pared by 0 bases and J by 5 bases, with 13 bases between. For the CDR3, the DNA is TGTGCCAGCAGCCAAGACGGAGGGGCAGGTTATGGCTACACCTTC. Protein sequence: CASSQDGGAGYGYTF. Drawing the rest from reference TRBV3-1 and TRBJ1-2, the complete variable domain is DTAVSQTPKYLVTQMGNDKSIKCEQNLGHDTMYWYKQDSKKFLKIMFSYNNKELIINETVPNRFSPKSPDKAHLNLHINSLELGDSAVYFCASSQDGGAGYGYTFGSGTRLTVV.

This clonotype showed up just once. J is TRBJ1-2 and V is TRBV7-2; TRBD1 might be the D (5 bases). Germline V gene lookup returns CDR1 SGHTA and CDR2 FQGNSA. Trimming took 10 bases from V and 8 from J, leaving 20 bases between them. This CDR3 is 13 amino acids long. CDR3 coding DNA: TGTGCCAACACCGGGCGGGGGGACGGCGGCTACACCTTC. This gives the protein CANTGRGDGGYTF.

The chain carries TRBV29-1 and TRBJ1-2, with 10 bases lining up with TRBD1. This CDR3 spans 13 amino acids. Per the germline V gene, CDR1 is SQVTM and CDR2 is ANQGSEA. With V trimmed by 7 bases and J by 6 bases, 8 bases remained unmatched. CDR3 DNA: TGCAGCGCCGTGGGGACAGGGGACGATGGCTACACCTTC. It codes for CSAVGTGDDGYTF. Full variable domain (rest looked up from reference TRBV29-1 and TRBJ1-2): SAVISQKPSRDICQRGTSLTIQCQVDSQVTMMFWYRQQPGQSLTLIATANQGSEATYESGFVIDKFPISRPNLTFSTLTVSNMSPEDSSIYLCSAVGTGDDGYTFGSGTRLTVV.

The chain is built from TRBV20-1 and TRBJ2-7; the match to TRBD2 covers 7 bases. The CDR3 is 15 amino acids. Germline values: CDR1 DFQATT, CDR2 SNEGSKA (reference sequence). V gave up 6 bases and J gave up 0 bases; unmatched junction bases: 11. The CDR3 spells CSAKVPGGYSYEQYF. The CDR3 coding sequence is TGCAGTGCCAAGGTCCCCGGGGGGTACTCCTACGAGCAGTACTTC.

This clonotype showed up just a few times. The chain couples TRBV10-3 to TRBJ1-2, with D possibly being TRBD1 (5 bases). This CDR3 contains 15 residues. The germline V and J ends were trimmed by 4 bases and 0 bases, with 12 bases remaining between them. Germline loops: CDR1 ENHRY, CDR2 SYGVKD. Here the CDR3 reads CAISAEGPTNYGYTF. The CDR3 nucleotides are TGTGCCATCAGTGCGGAGGGGCCTACTAACTATGGCTACACCTTC.

CDR3 in DNA: TGTGCCAGCAGTTTTACCGTTAACTATGGCTACACCTTC. It translates to CASSFTVNYGYTF. This chain uses TRBV12-3 or TRBV12-4 with TRBJ1-2; no firm D call. V shed 3 bases and J shed 1 base, with 6 bases lying between them. This CDR3 is 13 amino acids long.

The V gene is TRBV27, the J gene TRBJ1-2; a possible D gene is TRBD1 (6 bases). V was shortened by 5 bases and J by 8 bases, with 15 bases between the two germline ends. The CDR3 totals 13 residues. CDR1 is MNHEY, CDR2 SMNVEV, per germline (reference sequence). The CDR3 spells CASSPGGAKGYTF. As DNA, the CDR3 is TGTGCCAGCAGTCCGGGGGGGGCTAAGGGCTACACCTTC.

This clonotype was observed a few times. The rearrangement links TRBV7-3 to TRBJ2-1, with a possible D match to TRBD2 (5 bases). The V end was cut by 1 base, the J end by 7 bases, with 17 bases between. The CDR3 contains 16 residues. CDR1 is SGHTA, CDR2 FQGTGA, per germline. CDR3 bases: TGTGCCAGCAGCTTAAACCAAGGTAGGAGAGGGAATGAGCAGTTCTTC. It yields the protein CASSLNQGRRGNEQFF.

This chain joins TRBV29-1 and TRBJ1-4; D remains unclear. There are 13 residues in the CDR3. Trimming stripped 3 bases from V and 6 bases from J, with 11 bases between. The V gene's germline CDR1 is SQVTM and CDR2 ANQGSEA. CDR3 sequence (DNA): TGCAGCGTTGAGTTGACGGCTCATGAAAAACTGTTTTTT. Its protein is CSVELTAHEKLFF.

The chain links TRBV14 to TRBJ2-1, with D perhaps matching TRBD2 (6 bases). The CDR3 contains 15 residues. The germline V gene encodes CDR1 SGHDN and CDR2 FVKESK. V was shortened by 0 bases and J by 1 base, with 7 bases between the two germline ends. CDR3 loop: CASSQEGLSYNEQFF. The DNA of the CDR3 is TGTGCCAGCAGCCAAGAAGGACTATCCTACAATGAGCAGTTCTTC.

V is TRBV28 and J is TRBJ2-1; weak D call: TRBD1 (5 bases). Per germline, CDR1 MDHEN and CDR2 SYDVKM. This CDR3 has 16 residues. Trimming took 8 bases from V and 9 from J, leaving 26 bases between them. This chain's CDR3 is CASRSSGRAPFGEQFF. Here the CDR3 DNA reads TGTGCCAGCCGAAGCTCCGGCAGGGCTCCCTTTGGTGAGCAGTTCTTC.

The chain employs TRBV12-3 or TRBV12-4 and TRBJ2-7, with 9 bases lining up with TRBD2. CDR3 length: 14 residues. The V and J ends lost 4 bases and 1 base, in that order; junction bases with no gene match: 2. This CDR3 reads CASSYLAGSYEQYF. CDR3 coding DNA: TGTGCCAGCAGTTACCTAGCGGGATCCTACGAGCAGTACTTC.

This clonotype was observed a handful of times. The rearrangement links TRBV7-6 to TRBJ2-7; 9 bases fit TRBD2. Per the germline V gene, CDR1 is SGHVS and CDR2 is FNYEAQ. With 4 bases clipped from V and 2 bases from J, the junction kept 12 bases outside the gene matches. This CDR3 is built from 17 residues. The CDR3 region is CASSSAVGAGGTYEQYF. For the CDR3, the DNA is TGTGCCAGCAGCTCCGCTGTAGGAGCGGGAGGAACCTACGAGCAGTACTTC.

This chain links TRBV12-3 or TRBV12-4 with TRBJ2-5; D might be TRBD1 or TRBD2, each matching 5 bases. The length of the CDR3 is 14 residues. V was shortened by 3 bases and J by 3 bases, with 11 bases between the two germline ends. CDR3 amino acids: CASSLRDQKETQYF. CDR3 in DNA: TGTGCCAGCAGTTTGAGGGACCAGAAAGAGACCCAGTACTTC.

This clonotype was observed a handful of times. The gene calls are TRBV20-1 and TRBJ1-2, with D possibly matching TRBD1 (5 bases). V lost 0 bases, J lost 12 bases, and 20 bases lay in between. The CDR3 sequence is 14 residues long. Germline-derived CDR1 and CDR2 are DFQATT and SNEGSKA (reference sequence). CDR3 in DNA: TGCAGTGCTAGAGATCGGAAAGGGGTCCAAACAAACACCTTC. Translating it yields CSARDRKGVQTNTF.

This clonotype was picked up a small number of times. The chain uses TRBV12-3 or TRBV12-4 and TRBJ1-2; 9 bases line up with TRBD1. Losses at the gene ends were 7 bases for V and 0 bases for J; bases not matched to a gene: 3. This CDR3 is 14 amino acids long. CDR3 region: CASIRTGANYGYTF. The CDR3 nucleotides read TGTGCCAGCATCCGGACAGGGGCTAACTATGGCTACACCTTC.

This clonotype was seen only a few times. The genes are TRBV7-2 and TRBJ2-1; D is possibly TRBD2 (6 bases). The CDR3 covers 17 residues. V dropped 4 bases and J dropped 7 bases, with 23 bases sitting between them. Germline V gives CDR1 SGHTA, CDR2 FQGNSA. CDR3 DNA: TGTGCCAGCAGCTGGGCTTTCGGGACTCCGTTCGAGAATGAGCAGTTCTTC. Translating it yields CASSWAFGTPFENEQFF. The variable domain in full, completed from reference TRBV7-2 and TRBJ2-1, reads GAGVSQSPSNKVTEKGKDVELRCDPISGHTALYWYRQSLGQGLEFLIYFQGNSAPDKSGLPSDRFSAERTGGSVSTLTIQRTQQEDSAVYLCASSWAFGTPFENEQFFGPGTRLTVL.

This chain links TRBV20-1 with TRBJ2-7; 7 bases map to TRBD2. Germline CDR1 is DFQATT and CDR2 is SNEGSKA (reference sequence). CDR3 size: 15 residues. In nucleotides, the CDR3 is TGCAGCGTTACGCGGGGGTCCCACCTGGGGTACGAGCAGTACTTC. It translates to CSVTRGSHLGYEQYF.

There are a few counts of this clonotype. The chain links TRBV20-1 to TRBJ2-1, with 7 bases matching TRBD1. The CDR3 totals 16 residues. J lost 6 bases, V lost 2 bases, and 13 bases had no gene match. Looked up from germline, CDR1 is DFQATT and CDR2 is SNEGSKA (reference sequence). CDR3 DNA: TGCAGTGCTAGACTTATCGACAGGGAGAGGGCCAATGAGCAGTTCTTC. Amino acid sequence: CSARLIDRERANEQFF.

This clonotype was counted once. This chain joins TRBV7-2 and TRBJ2-1, with D perhaps assigned TRBD1 or TRBD2 (5 bases each). Germline CDR1 and CDR2: SGHTA and FQGNSA. The ends were cut back, 5 bases at V and 0 bases at J, with 14 bases in the middle. The CDR3 covers 16 residues. This chain's CDR3 is CASSPEGSSSYNEQFF. The CDR3 bases are TGTGCCAGCAGCCCCGAGGGGAGCAGCTCCTACAATGAGCAGTTCTTC.

V is TRBV29-1 and J is TRBJ1-2; D is unclear. V shed 8 bases and J shed 3 bases, with 13 bases lying between them. This CDR3 comprises 12 residues. From germline, CDR1 is SQVTM and CDR2 ANQGSEA. Written as DNA, the CDR3 is TGCAGCACCAAGGCCACGGACTATGGCTACACCTTC. This sequence encodes CSTKATDYGYTF.

The V and J genes are TRBV7-2 and TRBJ1-5; D is uncertain. CDR1 is SGHTA and CDR2 is FQGNSA in the germline V gene. This CDR3 spans 13 amino acids. Between the trimmed V and J ends, which lost 1 base and 3 bases, there was a span of 4 bases. The CDR3 nucleotides are TGTGCCAGCAGCTTAGAGGACAATCAGCCCCAGCATTTT. Amino acids: CASSLEDNQPQHF.

The chain combines TRBV6-5 with TRBJ2-3; the match to TRBD1 covers 11 bases. Germline CDR1 is MNHEY and CDR2 is SVGAGI. The CDR3 length is 15 residues. The V segment lost 5 bases and the J segment 1 base; nucleotides outside the gene matches: 2. CDR3 amino acids: CASSQDRGRTDTQYF. CDR3 in DNA: TGTGCCAGCAGTCAGGACAGGGGGCGCACAGATACGCAGTATTTT.

This clonotype has just a few counts. The chain recombines TRBV28 with TRBJ2-7; the match to TRBD1 covers 11 bases. The CDR3 is 15 amino acids. Germline trimming cut 7 bases from V and 4 bases from J; bases unmatched to any gene: 9. The germline V gene encodes CDR1 MDHEN and CDR2 SYDVKM. CDR3 region: CASTQWGQGEYEQYF. The CDR3, as DNA: TGTGCCAGCACCCAGTGGGGACAGGGGGAATACGAGCAGTACTTC.

This clonotype was seen a handful of times. This sequence joins TRBV5-1 and TRBJ2-5; the match to TRBD1 covers 10 bases. CDR3 size: 16 residues. CDR1 is SGHRS and CDR2 is YFSETQ in the germline V gene. The J segment lost 6 bases and the V segment lost 3 bases, leaving 11 bases of the junction unmatched. The CDR3 nucleotides read TGCGCCAGCAGCTCTAGCTCGGACAGGGGGTTAAAGACCCAGTACTTC. It yields the protein CASSSSSDRGLKTQYF. The variable domain in full, with the rest retrieved from reference TRBV5-1 and TRBJ2-5, is KAGVTQTPRYLIKTRGQQVTLSCSPISGHRSVSWYQQTPGQGLQFLFEYFSETQRNKGNFPGRFSGRQFSNSRSEMNVSTLELGDSALYLCASSSSSDRGLKTQYFGPGTRLLVL.

In this sample, this clonotype turned up many times. The chain employs TRBV6-5 and TRBJ2-1; 9 nucleotides align to TRBD2. Per the germline V gene, CDR1 is MNHEY and CDR2 is SVGAGI. Losses at the gene ends were 7 bases for V and 7 bases for J; bases not matched to a gene: 11. The CDR3 consists of 15 residues. DNA of the CDR3: TGTGCCAGCAACTACGGGGCTAGCGGGAATAATGAGCAGTTCTTC. Its protein product is CASNYGASGNNEQFF.

The rearrangement uses TRBV5-4 and TRBJ2-1; D is possibly TRBD2 (6 bases). There are 11 residues in the CDR3. Germline CDR1 is SGHNT and CDR2 is YYREEE (reference sequence). V lost 4 bases, J lost 9 bases, and 8 bases lay in between. The DNA for the CDR3 is TGTGCCAGCAGCAGGGACTTTGAGCAGTTCTTC. Its protein is CASSRDFEQFF.

The chain carries TRBV2 and TRBJ2-3, with D tentatively TRBD2 (6 bases). Trimming pared 6 bases from V and 6 bases from J, leaving 16 bases between. Germline V gene lookup returns CDR1 SNHLY and CDR2 FYNNEI. The CDR3 loop spans 14 amino acids. The CDR3, as DNA: TGTGCCAGCAGGGGACTTACGACGGGGGATACGCAGTATTTT. It translates to CASRGLTTGDTQYF.